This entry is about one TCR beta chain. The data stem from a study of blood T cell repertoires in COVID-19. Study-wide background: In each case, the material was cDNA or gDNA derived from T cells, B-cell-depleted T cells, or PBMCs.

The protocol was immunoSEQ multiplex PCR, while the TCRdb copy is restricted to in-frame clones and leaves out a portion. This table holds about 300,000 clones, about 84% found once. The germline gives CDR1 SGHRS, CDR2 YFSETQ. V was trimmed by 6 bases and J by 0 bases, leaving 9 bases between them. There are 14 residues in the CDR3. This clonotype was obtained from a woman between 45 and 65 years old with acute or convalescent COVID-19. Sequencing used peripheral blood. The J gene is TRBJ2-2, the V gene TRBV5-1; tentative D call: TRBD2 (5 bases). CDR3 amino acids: CASKGGPNTGELFF. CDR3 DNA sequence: TGCGCCAGCAAGGGCGGGCCGAACACCGGGGAGCTGTTTTTT. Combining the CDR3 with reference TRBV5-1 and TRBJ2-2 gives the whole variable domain KAGVTQTPRYLIKTRGQQVTLSCSPISGHRSVSWYQQTPGQGLQFLFEYFSETQRNKGNFPGRFSGRQFSNSRSEMNVSTLELGDSALYLCASKGGPNTGELFFGEGSRLTVL.